The 4 T cell receptor beta chains listed next were all sequenced from one sample in a study of human T cells and chemical hapten exposure. TCRdb itself ran the RACE reads through MiXCR, one entry per CDR3 protein. Of under 300,000 distinct CDR3 sequences listed, approximately 7.5% are singletons. Time point given: pre-sensitization, week 0. Treatment described: therapeutic diphenylcyclopropenone sensitization with weekly scalp DPC. The input for sequencing was whole blood, taken in connection with sensitization to the hapten diphenylcyclopropenone (DPC). The source of these receptors is a man between 18 and 35 years old with alopecia areata. Some clones in this sample may be carry-over from other donors' samples.

The genes are TRBV7-9 and TRBJ2-1, with D possibly being TRBD2 (5 bases). The germline gives CDR1 SEHNR, CDR2 FQNEAQ (reference sequence). The V and J ends lost 3 bases and 7 bases respectively, with 10 bases between them. The CDR3 contains 13 residues. CDR3 in amino acids: CASSFGSVNEQFF. CDR3 nucleotide sequence: TGTGCCAGCAGCTTCGGTAGCGTAAATGAGCAGTTCTTC. Variable domain in full (rest from reference TRBV7-9 and TRBJ2-1): DTGVSQNPRHKITKRGQNVTFRCDPISEHNRLYWYRQTLGQGPEFLTYFQNEAQLEKSRLLSDRFSAERPKGSFSTLEIQRTEQGDSAMYLCASSFGSVNEQFFGPGTRLTVL.

This clonotype was counted a few times. This rearrangement joins TRBV20-1 to TRBJ2-5; 9 positions agree with TRBD2. V shed 3 bases and J 8 bases; nucleotides not matched to a gene: 4. The CDR3 runs 12 residues. Germline lookup yields CDR1 DFQATT and CDR2 SNEGSKA (reference sequence). DNA of the CDR3: TGCAGTGCTAGTGCGACTAGCGGTACCCAGTACTTC. Encoded protein: CSASATSGTQYF.

This clonotype was counted between two and nine times. The V and J genes are TRBV27 and TRBJ1-1; D might be TRBD1 (6 bases). The germline V gene encodes CDR1 MNHEY and CDR2 SMNVEV (reference sequence). Trimming removed 3 bases at V and 1 base at J, with 15 bases between. The CDR3 runs to 16 residues. CDR3 residues: CASSLGGLPGNTEAFF. The CDR3 region has the DNA TGTGCCAGCAGTTTGGGGGGGCTACCTGGGAACACTGAAGCTTTCTTT.

This rearrangement joins TRBV28 to TRBJ1-2, with 7 nucleotides matching TRBD1. Trimming removed 1 base from V and 4 bases from J; junction bases left unmatched: 9. Germline V CDR1 and CDR2: MDHEN, SYDVKM. The CDR3 is made up of 16 amino acids. CDR3 nucleotide sequence: TGTGCCAGCAGTTTATATAAGGGGGCGCAGCGCTATGGCTACACCTTC. Its protein product is CASSLYKGAQRYGYTF.